Below are 27 T cell receptor beta chains sequenced from a single sample in a study of T cell repertoires in cytomegalovirus infection. Their antigen targets remain unknown. Using its own MiXCR run on the reads, TCRdb lists one record per CDR3 protein. Among 150,000 to 200,000 distinct CDR3 sequences listed, roughly 21% were seen once. The specimen was CD8+ T cells from cultured PBMCs, collected from culture after CMV antigen stimulation. These receptors were taken from a human donor in good health (CMV status not recorded). Some clones in this sample may be carry-over from other donors' samples.

This chain uses TRBV4-1 with TRBJ2-3, with TRBD2 matching over 10 bases. This CDR3 has 18 residues. CDR1 and CDR2 from the germline V gene are MGHRA and YSYEKL. J was trimmed by 5 bases and V by 0 bases; bases with no gene match: 11. This CDR3 reads CASSQDAQRGGRGDTQYF. The CDR3 DNA reads TGCGCCAGCAGCCAAGACGCCCAGCGGGGGGGCCGAGGAGATACGCAGTATTTT.

CDR3 protein: CASSEPISRQGMGGYTF. The CDR3 DNA follows: TGTGCCAGCAGCGAACCCATATCGAGGCAGGGAATGGGGGGCTACACCTTC. This chain uses TRBV7-9 with TRBJ1-2, with a possible D match to TRBD1 (5 bases). CDR1 SEHNR and CDR2 FQNEAQ come from the germline V gene (reference sequence). Trimming removed 5 bases at V and 8 bases at J, with 27 bases between. This CDR3 has 17 residues.

The V gene is TRBV14, the J gene TRBJ1-2; perhaps TRBD1 as D (5 bases). Germline V lookup: CDR1 SGHDN, CDR2 FVKESK. The CDR3 runs 15 residues. Trimming took off 5 bases at V and 1 base at J, with 14 bases between the two ends. The CDR3 region is CASSSRQLVNYGYTF. The CDR3 region has the DNA TGTGCCAGCAGCTCAAGACAGTTGGTTAACTATGGCTACACCTTC.

This clonotype has a handful of counts. The rearrangement links TRBV3-1 to TRBJ1-5; 9 positions match TRBD1. In germline, CDR1 is LGHDT, CDR2 YNNKEL (reference sequence). The V gene end was trimmed by 1 base and the J gene end by 5 bases; junction bases not matched to a gene: 3. This CDR3 contains 15 residues. CDR3 residues: CASSQGRDRDQPQHF. CDR3 nucleotide sequence: TGTGCCAGCAGCCAAGGCCGGGACAGGGATCAGCCCCAGCATTTT. The full variable domain, with the rest looked up from reference TRBV3-1 and TRBJ1-5, is DTAVSQTPKYLVTQMGNDKSIKCEQNLGHDTMYWYKQDSKKFLKIMFSYNNKELIINETVPNRFSPKSPDKAHLNLHINSLELGDSAVYFCASSQGRDRDQPQHFGDGTRLSIL.

The chain is built from TRBV12-3 or TRBV12-4 and TRBJ2-1; D unresolved. The CDR3 is 12 residues long. Trimming shortened V by 6 bases and J by 3 bases, and 6 bases separated the two germline ends. The CDR3 coding sequence is TGTGCCAGCAGGGTAGACTACAATGAGCAGTTCTTC. This encodes CASRVDYNEQFF.

This clonotype was seen many times. The V gene is TRBV28, the J gene TRBJ1-1, with D possibly matching TRBD1 (6 bases). Germline CDR1 reads MDHEN; CDR2 reads SYDVKM. The CDR3 runs to 13 residues. Trimming took off 5 bases at V and 3 bases at J, with 10 bases between the two ends. The CDR3 coding sequence is TGTGCCAGCAGTCCCCAGGGGTACACTGAAGCTTTCTTT. Translating gives CASSPQGYTEAFF.

This chain uses TRBV7-9 with TRBJ2-1, with TRBD1 matching 8 bases. CDR3 length: 15 residues. The germline V gene has CDR1 SEHNR and CDR2 FQNEAQ (reference sequence). J gave up 6 bases and V 2 bases, and 6 bases lay outside the gene matches. The CDR3 coding sequence is TGTGCCAGCAGCTTACGGGACAGGTCAATCAATGAGCAGTTCTTC. This codes for CASSLRDRSINEQFF.

The rearrangement uses TRBV11-2 and TRBJ1-4; D is perhaps TRBD1 (5 bases). The CDR3 consists of 12 residues. Germline CDR1 is SGHAT and CDR2 is FQNNGV. The ends were cut back, 1 base at V and 8 bases at J, with 5 bases in the middle. Here the CDR3 reads CASSLGGEKLFF. As DNA, the CDR3 is TGTGCCAGCAGCTTAGGGGGCGAAAAACTGTTTTTT.

This clonotype was counted only a few times. This sequence joins TRBV6-2 or TRBV6-3 and TRBJ1-5; the match to TRBD1 covers 8 bases. The V gene's germline CDR1 is MNHEY and CDR2 SVGEGT. The CDR3 is 14 residues long. The V gene end was trimmed by 5 bases and the J gene end by 10 bases; junction bases not matched to a gene: 10. The CDR3 loop reads CASSPPGTGGPQHF. CDR3 in DNA: TGTGCCAGCAGTCCGCCCGGGACAGGTGGACCCCAGCATTTT.

This clonotype was observed a handful of times. This chain links TRBV27 with TRBJ2-2; 7 bases match TRBD2. Trimming took 5 bases from V and 4 from J; bases not matched to a gene: 7. CDR3 length equals 15 residues. Looked up from germline, CDR1 is MNHEY and CDR2 is SMNVEV (reference sequence). CDR3 sequence: CASSARLAGTGELFF. The CDR3, as DNA: TGTGCCAGCAGTGCCAGACTAGCCGGCACCGGGGAGCTGTTTTTT.

In DNA form, the CDR3 reads TGTGCCAGCAGTTTATCATACCCCCGCGCTAACTATGGCTACACCTTC. Translation gives CASSLSYPRANYGYTF. The rearrangement links TRBV27 to TRBJ1-2; D gene unclear. The CDR3 has 16 residues. V was shortened by 0 bases and J by 0 bases, with 11 bases between the two germline ends. CDR1 and CDR2 from the germline V gene are MNHEY and SMNVEV (reference sequence).

This clonotype was found a few times. J is TRBJ2-1 and V is TRBV7-2; D is perhaps TRBD2 (6 bases). The CDR3 sequence is 17 residues long. The V end lost 4 bases, the J end lost 0 bases, and 16 bases lay between the germline ends. Germline values: CDR1 SGHTA, CDR2 FQGNSA. CDR3 region: CASSSGRGISSYNEQFF. For the CDR3, the DNA is TGTGCCAGCAGCTCCGGTCGCGGGATTAGCTCCTACAATGAGCAGTTCTTC.

In this sample, this clonotype turned up a few times. The V and J genes are TRBV7-9 and TRBJ2-7; the D is unclear. The CDR3 runs to 13 residues. Germline lookup yields CDR1 SEHNR and CDR2 FQNEAQ (reference sequence). Trimming removed 4 bases from V and 0 bases from J, with 7 bases in between. The CDR3 DNA reads as TGTGCCAGCAGCTCCAAAGGCTCCTACGAGCAGTACTTC. It translates to CASSSKGSYEQYF.

The genes are TRBV7-2 and TRBJ2-6; 9 bases line up with TRBD1. Per germline, CDR1 SGHTA and CDR2 FQGNSA. This CDR3 comprises 17 residues. After removal of 6 bases from V and 0 bases from J, the junction contained 6 bases not matched to a gene. The DNA of the CDR3 is TGTGCCAGCAGAGAGGGACAGGGTCGCTCTGGGGCCAACGTCCTGACTTTC. Translated: CASREGQGRSGANVLTF.

This chain uses TRBV20-1 with TRBJ2-5; D assignment may be TRBD1 or TRBD2 (5 bases each). This CDR3 has 12 amino acids. Germline CDR1 and CDR2: DFQATT and SNEGSKA (reference sequence). V was shortened by 3 bases and J by 4 bases, with 9 bases between the two germline ends. CDR3 protein: CSASPGTETQYF. The CDR3 DNA reads as TGCAGTGCTAGTCCCGGGACAGAGACCCAGTACTTC.

The chain recombines TRBV7-3 with TRBJ2-3; 7 bases align to TRBD2. With V trimmed by 1 base and J by 3 bases, 4 bases remained unmatched. The CDR3 is 15 residues long. The germline V gene has CDR1 SGHTA and CDR2 FQGTGA. The chain's CDR3 is CASSLRGGRTDTQYF. The CDR3 region has the DNA TGTGCCAGCAGCTTAAGGGGGGGGAGGACAGATACGCAGTATTTT.

This sequence joins TRBV19 and TRBJ2-5, with TRBD2 matching 7 bases. V gave up 4 bases and J gave up 5 bases; unmatched junction bases: 10. The CDR3 loop spans 15 amino acids. The germline V gene encodes CDR1 LNHDA and CDR2 SQIVND (reference sequence). CDR3 amino acids: CASSKRGTSLETQYF. The CDR3 DNA sequence: TGTGCCAGTAGTAAGCGGGGAACGAGTCTCGAGACCCAGTACTTC.

This clonotype has just a few counts. V is TRBV12-3 or TRBV12-4 and J is TRBJ1-2; 7 bases fit TRBD1. This CDR3 is built from 13 residues. Trimming took 4 bases from V and 7 from J; bases not matched to a gene: 6. CDR3 DNA: TGTGCCAGCAGTTACCCAACAGGGGCTGGCTACACCTTC. Protein product: CASSYPTGAGYTF.

V gene TRBV5-5 combines with J gene TRBJ2-3, with D possibly TRBD2 on 5 matching bases. CDR1 SGHKS and CDR2 YYEKEE come from the germline V gene (reference sequence). Trimming removed 1 base from V and 3 bases from J, with 15 bases in between. The CDR3 has 16 residues. The DNA for the CDR3 is TGTGCCAGCAGCTTGTACTTCGGGGTGGCGACAGATACGCAGTATTTT. Protein product: CASSLYFGVATDTQYF.

V usage is TRBV4-3 and J usage is TRBJ2-5; 11 bases fit TRBD2. Germline-derived CDR1 and CDR2 are LGHNA and YSLEER. V shed 3 bases, J shed 5 bases, and the junction held 11 bases outside the gene matches. This CDR3 spans 17 amino acids. The CDR3 DNA is TGCGCCAGCAGCCAGGGTCTTAGCGGGGGGGCCGAGGAGACCCAGTACTTC. Translated: CASSQGLSGGAEETQYF.

The rearrangement uses TRBV7-2 and TRBJ1-6; perhaps TRBD1 as D (5 bases). This CDR3 is 15 amino acids long. With 5 bases removed from V and 7 bases from J, the gap between germline ends came to 15 bases. In germline, CDR1 is SGHTA, CDR2 FQGNSA. The CDR3 DNA reads TGTGCCAGCAGCCAAGGTGGGGGGAACAATTCACCCCTCCACTTT. It is translated as CASSQGGGNNSPLHF.

As DNA, the CDR3 is TGTGCCAGCAGCTTACTCTCTGGAAACACCATATATTTT. This translates into CASSLLSGNTIYF. The chain combines TRBV7-2 with TRBJ1-3; no definite D call. The CDR3 loop spans 13 amino acids. Germline-derived CDR1 and CDR2 are SGHTA and FQGNSA. V shed 2 bases and J shed 0 bases, with 2 bases lying between them. The whole variable domain, filled in from reference TRBV7-2 and TRBJ1-3, reads GAGVSQSPSNKVTEKGKDVELRCDPISGHTALYWYRQSLGQGLEFLIYFQGNSAPDKSGLPSDRFSAERTGGSVSTLTIQRTQQEDSAVYLCASSLLSGNTIYFGEGSWLTVV.

This clonotype has a handful of counts. J is TRBJ2-5 and V is TRBV7-2; 7 nucleotides agree with TRBD2. CDR1 and CDR2 from the germline V gene are SGHTA and FQGNSA. V was pared by 2 bases and J by 5 bases, with 14 bases of the junction left unmatched. CDR3 length equals 17 residues. In DNA form, the CDR3 reads TGTGCCAGCAGCTTAACGTGGCCGGGGGGATCAGGCGAGACCCAGTACTTC. It specifies CASSLTWPGGSGETQYF.

The chain carries TRBV27 and TRBJ2-2; D gene ambiguous. This CDR3 has 17 amino acids. CDR1 MNHEY and CDR2 SMNVEV come from the germline V gene (reference sequence). The germline V and J ends were trimmed by 1 base and 2 bases, with 14 bases remaining between them. The DNA of the CDR3 is TGTGCCAGCAGTTTATGGTCCAAATTAACCAACACCGGGGAGCTGTTTTTT. Translated: CASSLWSKLTNTGELFF.

This clonotype was observed a few times. The V call is TRBV9, the J call TRBJ2-1; 11 bases are shared with TRBD2. V lost 7 bases and J lost 5; bases outside the gene matches: 5. CDR1 is SGDLS, CDR2 YYNGEE, per germline. The CDR3 covers 14 residues. This CDR3 is CASLTSGGDNEQFF. The CDR3 DNA reads as TGTGCCAGCCTTACTAGCGGGGGAGACAATGAGCAGTTCTTC.

This clonotype has only a few counts. The V call is TRBV5-5, the J call TRBJ2-1, with 8 bases lining up with TRBD2. The CDR3 runs 14 residues. V shed 3 bases and J 7 bases; nucleotides not matched to a gene: 6. Germline-derived CDR1 and CDR2 are SGHKS and YYEKEE (reference sequence). CDR3 protein: CASSSGGPRNEQFF. The CDR3 nucleotides read TGTGCCAGCAGCTCGGGGGGGCCCAGGAATGAGCAGTTCTTC. Full variable domain (remainder filled in from reference TRBV5-5 and TRBJ2-1): DAGVTQSPTHLIKTRGQQVTLRCSPISGHKSVSWYQQVLGQGPQFIFQYYEKEERGRGNFPDRFSARQFPNYSSELNVNALLLGDSALYLCASSSGGPRNEQFFGPGTRLTVL.

This sequence joins TRBV6-8 and TRBJ1-6; 8 nucleotides agree with TRBD1. Per germline, CDR1 MNHGY and CDR2 SAAAGT. Trimming cost V 11 bases and J 9 bases; bases outside gene matches: 6. This CDR3 spans 12 amino acids. The CDR3 spells CAAGTGISPLHF. The DNA for the CDR3 is TGTGCCGCCGGGACAGGAATTTCACCCCTCCACTTT.